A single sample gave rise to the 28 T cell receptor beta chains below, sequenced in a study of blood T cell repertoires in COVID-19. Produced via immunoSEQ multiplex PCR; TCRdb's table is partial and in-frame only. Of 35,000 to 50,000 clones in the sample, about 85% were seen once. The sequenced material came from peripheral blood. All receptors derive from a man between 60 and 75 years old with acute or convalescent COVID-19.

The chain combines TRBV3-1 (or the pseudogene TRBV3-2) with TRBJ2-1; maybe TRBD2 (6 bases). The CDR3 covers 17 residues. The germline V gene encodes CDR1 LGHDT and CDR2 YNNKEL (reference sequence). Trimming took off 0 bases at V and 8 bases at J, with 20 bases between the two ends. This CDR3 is CASSQDEGTGWEYEQFF. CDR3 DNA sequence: TGTGCCAGCAGCCAAGATGAAGGGACTGGCTGGGAGTATGAGCAGTTCTTC.

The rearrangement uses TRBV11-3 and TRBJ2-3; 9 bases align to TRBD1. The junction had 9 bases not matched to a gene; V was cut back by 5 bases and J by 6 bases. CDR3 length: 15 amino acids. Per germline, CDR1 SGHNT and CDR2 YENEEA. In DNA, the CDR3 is TGTGCCAGCAGCGTGGGACAGGGAGAAGCGGATACGCAGTATTTT. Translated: CASSVGQGEADTQYF.

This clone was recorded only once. The CDR3 loop is CASSVVRDFSYEQYF. Written as DNA, the CDR3 is TGTGCCAGCAGCGTAGTTCGGGACTTCTCCTACGAGCAGTACTTC. The V gene is TRBV9, the J gene TRBJ2-7; the D gene is possibly TRBD2 (6 bases). The V and J ends lost 0 bases and 0 bases respectively, with 10 bases between them. Germline loops: CDR1 SGDLS, CDR2 YYNGEE. The CDR3 contains 15 residues. The full variable domain, rest sourced from reference TRBV9 and TRBJ2-7, is DSGVTQTPKHLITATGQRVTLRCSPRSGDLSVYWYQQSLDQGLQFLIQYYNGEERAKGNILERFSAQQFPDLHSELNLSSLELGDSALYFCASSVVRDFSYEQYFGPGTRLTVT.

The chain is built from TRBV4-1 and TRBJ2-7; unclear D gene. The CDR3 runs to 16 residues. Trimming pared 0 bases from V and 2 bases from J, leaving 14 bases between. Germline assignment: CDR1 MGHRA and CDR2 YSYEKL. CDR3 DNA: TGCGCCAGCAGCCAAGAATCTCAAGGCCAGGCCTACGAGCAGTACTTC. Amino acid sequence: CASSQESQGQAYEQYF.

In nucleotides, the CDR3 is TGTGCCACCATGACAGGGCCGAATCAGCCCCAGCATTTT. Its translation: CATMTGPNQPQHF. The chain carries TRBV10-3 and TRBJ1-5; TRBD1 agrees at 7 bases. The CDR3 length is 13 residues. Germline trimming cut 10 bases from V and 4 bases from J; bases unmatched to any gene: 7. Germline V gene lookup returns CDR1 ENHRY and CDR2 SYGVKD.

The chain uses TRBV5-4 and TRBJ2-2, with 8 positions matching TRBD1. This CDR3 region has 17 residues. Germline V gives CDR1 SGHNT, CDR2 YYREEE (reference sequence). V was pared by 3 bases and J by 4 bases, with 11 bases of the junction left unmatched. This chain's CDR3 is CASSWGAGGPSTGELFF. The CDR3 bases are TGTGCCAGCAGCTGGGGCGCAGGGGGCCCCAGCACCGGGGAGCTGTTTTTT.

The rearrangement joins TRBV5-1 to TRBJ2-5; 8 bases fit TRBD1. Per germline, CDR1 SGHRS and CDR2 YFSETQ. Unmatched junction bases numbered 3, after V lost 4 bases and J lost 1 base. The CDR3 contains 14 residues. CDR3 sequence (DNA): TGCGCCAGCAGCCGGACAGGGACCCAAGAGACCCAGTACTTC. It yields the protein CASSRTGTQETQYF.

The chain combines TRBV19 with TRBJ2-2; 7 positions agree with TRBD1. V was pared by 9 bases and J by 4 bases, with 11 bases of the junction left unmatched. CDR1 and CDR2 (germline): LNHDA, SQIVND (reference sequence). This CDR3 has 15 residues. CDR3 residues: CASILSGQATGELFF. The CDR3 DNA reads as TGTGCCAGCATCTTATCCGGACAGGCCACCGGGGAGCTGTTTTTT.

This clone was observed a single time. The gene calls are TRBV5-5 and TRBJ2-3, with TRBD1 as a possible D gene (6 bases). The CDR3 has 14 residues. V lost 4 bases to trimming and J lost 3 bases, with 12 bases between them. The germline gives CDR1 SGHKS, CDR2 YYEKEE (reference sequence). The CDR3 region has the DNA TGTGCCAGCAGCCCGGGACACCTGACAGATACGCAGTATTTT. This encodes CASSPGHLTDTQYF.

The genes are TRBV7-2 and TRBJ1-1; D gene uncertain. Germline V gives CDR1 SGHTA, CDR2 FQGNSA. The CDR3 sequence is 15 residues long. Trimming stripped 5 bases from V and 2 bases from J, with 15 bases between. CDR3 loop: CASSPRLGSNTEAFF. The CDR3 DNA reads TGTGCCAGCAGCCCACGACTAGGGAGCAACACTGAAGCTTTCTTT.

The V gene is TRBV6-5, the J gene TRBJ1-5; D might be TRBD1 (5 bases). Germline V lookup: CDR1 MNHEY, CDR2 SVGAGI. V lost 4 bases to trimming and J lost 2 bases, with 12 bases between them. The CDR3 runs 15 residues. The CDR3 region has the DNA TGTGCCAGCAGTTTGGAGGGGACGGGCAATCAGCCCCAGCATTTT. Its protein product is CASSLEGTGNQPQHF.

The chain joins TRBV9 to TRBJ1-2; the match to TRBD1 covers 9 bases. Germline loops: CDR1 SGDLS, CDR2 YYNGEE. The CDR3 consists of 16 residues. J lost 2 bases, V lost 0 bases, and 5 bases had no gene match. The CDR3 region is CASSVADRGTNYGYTF. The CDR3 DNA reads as TGTGCCAGCAGCGTAGCGGACAGGGGTACCAACTATGGCTACACCTTC.

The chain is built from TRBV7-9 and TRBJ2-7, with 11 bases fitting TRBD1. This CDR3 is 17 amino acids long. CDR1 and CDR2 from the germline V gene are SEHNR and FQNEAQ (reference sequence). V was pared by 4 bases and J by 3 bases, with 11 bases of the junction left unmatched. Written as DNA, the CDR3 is TGTGCCAGCAGCTCGTGGGGTATGGGACAGGGGGACTACGAGCAGTACTTC. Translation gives CASSSWGMGQGDYEQYF. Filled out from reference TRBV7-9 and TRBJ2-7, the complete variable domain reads DTGVSQNPRHKITKRGQNVTFRCDPISEHNRLYWYRQTLGQGPEFLTYFQNEAQLEKSRLLSDRFSAERPKGSFSTLEIQRTEQGDSAMYLCASSSWGMGQGDYEQYFGPGTRLTVT.

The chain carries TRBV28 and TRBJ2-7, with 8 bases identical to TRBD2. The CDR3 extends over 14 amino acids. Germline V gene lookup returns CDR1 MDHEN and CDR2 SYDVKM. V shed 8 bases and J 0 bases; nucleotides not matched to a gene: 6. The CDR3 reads CASGSGGHSYEQYF. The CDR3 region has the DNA TGTGCCAGCGGGAGCGGGGGCCACTCCTACGAGCAGTACTTC.

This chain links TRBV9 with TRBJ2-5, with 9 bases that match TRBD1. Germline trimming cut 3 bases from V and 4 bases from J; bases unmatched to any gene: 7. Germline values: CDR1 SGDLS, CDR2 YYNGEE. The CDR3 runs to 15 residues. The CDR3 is CASSAPGTGRETQYF. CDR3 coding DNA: TGTGCCAGCAGCGCACCCGGGACAGGGCGAGAGACCCAGTACTTC.

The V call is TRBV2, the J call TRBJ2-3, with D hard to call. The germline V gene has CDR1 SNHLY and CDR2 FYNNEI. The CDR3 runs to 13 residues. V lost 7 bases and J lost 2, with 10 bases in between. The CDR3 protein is CASKYSPTDTQYF. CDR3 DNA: TGTGCCAGCAAATACTCCCCCACAGATACGCAGTATTTT. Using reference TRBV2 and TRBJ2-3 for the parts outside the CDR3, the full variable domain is EPEVTQTPSHQVTQMGQEVILRCVPISNHLYFYWYRQILGQKVEFLVSFYNNEISEKSEIFDDQFSVERPDGSNFTLKIRSTKLEDSAMYFCASKYSPTDTQYFGPGTRLTVL.

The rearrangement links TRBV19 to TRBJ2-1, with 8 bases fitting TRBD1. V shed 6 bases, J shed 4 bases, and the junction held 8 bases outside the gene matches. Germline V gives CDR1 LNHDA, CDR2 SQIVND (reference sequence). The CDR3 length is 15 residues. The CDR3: CASSPPGGWYNEQFF. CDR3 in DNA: TGTGCCAGTAGCCCACCAGGGGGCTGGTACAATGAGCAGTTCTTC.

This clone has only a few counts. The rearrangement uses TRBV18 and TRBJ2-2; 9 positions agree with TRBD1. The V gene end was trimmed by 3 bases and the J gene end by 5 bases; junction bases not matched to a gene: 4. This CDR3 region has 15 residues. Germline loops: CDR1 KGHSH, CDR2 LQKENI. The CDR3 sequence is CASSPGQGMTGELFF. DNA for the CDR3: TGTGCCAGCTCACCCGGACAGGGGATGACCGGGGAGCTGTTTTTT. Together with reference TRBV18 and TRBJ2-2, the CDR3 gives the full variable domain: NAGVMQNPRHLVRRRGQEARLRCSPMKGHSHVYWYRQLPEEGLKFMVYLQKENIIDESGMPKERFSAEFPKEGPSILRIQQVVRGDSAAYFCASSPGQGMTGELFFGEGSRLTVL.

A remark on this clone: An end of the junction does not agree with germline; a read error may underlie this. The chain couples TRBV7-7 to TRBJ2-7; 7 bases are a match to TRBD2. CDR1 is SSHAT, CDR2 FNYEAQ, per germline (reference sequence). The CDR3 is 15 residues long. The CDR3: CASSQASGGAYEQYF. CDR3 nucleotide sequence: TGTGCTAGCAGCCAAGCTAGCGGAGGCGCCTACGAGCAGTACTTC.

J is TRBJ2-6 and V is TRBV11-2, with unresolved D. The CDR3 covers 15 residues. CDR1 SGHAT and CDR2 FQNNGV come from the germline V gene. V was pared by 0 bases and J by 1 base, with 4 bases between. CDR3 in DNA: TGTGCCAGCAGCTTAGAACATTCTGGGGCCAACGTCCTGACTTTC. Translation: CASSLEHSGANVLTF.

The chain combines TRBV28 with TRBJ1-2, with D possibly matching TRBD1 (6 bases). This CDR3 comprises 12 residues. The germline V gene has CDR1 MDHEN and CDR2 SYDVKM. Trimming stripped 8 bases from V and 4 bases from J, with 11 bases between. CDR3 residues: CASRTGPYGYTF. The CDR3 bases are TGTGCCAGCCGAACAGGGCCCTATGGCTACACCTTC.

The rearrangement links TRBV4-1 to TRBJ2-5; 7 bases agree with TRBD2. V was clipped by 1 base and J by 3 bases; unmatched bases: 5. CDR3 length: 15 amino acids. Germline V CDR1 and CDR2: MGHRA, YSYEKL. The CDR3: CASSQVAGLKETQYF. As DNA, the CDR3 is TGCGCCAGCAGCCAAGTAGCGGGCCTTAAAGAGACCCAGTACTTC.

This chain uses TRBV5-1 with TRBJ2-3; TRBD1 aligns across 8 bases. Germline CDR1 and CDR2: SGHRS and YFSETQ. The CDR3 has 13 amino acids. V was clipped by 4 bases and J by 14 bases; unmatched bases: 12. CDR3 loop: CASSPTGDPWGYF. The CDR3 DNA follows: TGCGCCAGCAGCCCGACAGGGGACCCCTGGGGGTATTTT.

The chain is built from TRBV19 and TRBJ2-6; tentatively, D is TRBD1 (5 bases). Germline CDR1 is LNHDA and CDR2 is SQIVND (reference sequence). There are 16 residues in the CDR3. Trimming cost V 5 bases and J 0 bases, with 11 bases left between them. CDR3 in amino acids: CASSARQSSGANVLTF. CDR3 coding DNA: TGTGCCAGTAGTGCCCGACAGAGCTCTGGGGCCAACGTCCTGACTTTC.

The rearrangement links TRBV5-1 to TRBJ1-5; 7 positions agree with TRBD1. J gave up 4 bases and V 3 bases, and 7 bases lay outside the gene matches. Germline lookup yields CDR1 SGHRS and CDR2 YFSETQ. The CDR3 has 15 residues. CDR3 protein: CASSSGQAGNQPQHF. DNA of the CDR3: TGCGCCAGCAGCTCAGGACAGGCGGGAAATCAGCCCCAGCATTTT.

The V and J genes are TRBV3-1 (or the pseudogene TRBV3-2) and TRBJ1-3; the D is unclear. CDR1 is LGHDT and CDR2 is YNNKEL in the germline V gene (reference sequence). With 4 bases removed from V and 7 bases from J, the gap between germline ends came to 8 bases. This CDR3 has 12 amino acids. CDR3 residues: CASSPGLNTIYF. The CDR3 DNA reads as TGTGCCAGCAGCCCGGGTTTGAACACCATATATTTT.

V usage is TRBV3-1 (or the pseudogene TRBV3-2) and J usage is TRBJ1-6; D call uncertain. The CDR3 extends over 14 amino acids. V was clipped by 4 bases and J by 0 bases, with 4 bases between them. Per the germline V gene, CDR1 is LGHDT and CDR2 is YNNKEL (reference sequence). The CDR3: CASSPGSYNSPLHF. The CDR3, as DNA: TGTGCCAGCAGCCCAGGCTCCTATAATTCACCCCTCCACTTT.

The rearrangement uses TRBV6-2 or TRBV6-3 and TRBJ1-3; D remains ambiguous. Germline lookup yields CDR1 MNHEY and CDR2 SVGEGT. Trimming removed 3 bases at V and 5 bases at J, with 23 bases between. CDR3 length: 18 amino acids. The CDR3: CASSYNREDGSNRNTIYF. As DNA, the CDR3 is TGTGCCAGCAGTTATAATCGAGAGGATGGCAGCAATCGAAACACCATATATTTT.